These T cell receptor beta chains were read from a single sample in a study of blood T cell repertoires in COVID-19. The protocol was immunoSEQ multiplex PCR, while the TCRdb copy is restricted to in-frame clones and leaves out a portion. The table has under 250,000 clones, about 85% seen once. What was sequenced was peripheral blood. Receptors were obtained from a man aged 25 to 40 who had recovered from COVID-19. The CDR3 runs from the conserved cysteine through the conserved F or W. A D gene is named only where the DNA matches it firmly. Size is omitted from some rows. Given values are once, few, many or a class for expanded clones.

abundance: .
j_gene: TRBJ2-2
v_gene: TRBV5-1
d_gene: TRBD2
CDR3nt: TGCGCCAGCAGCTTGGGGGCTAGCGGAGACACCGGGGAGCTGTTTTTT
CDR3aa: CASSLGASGDTGELFF

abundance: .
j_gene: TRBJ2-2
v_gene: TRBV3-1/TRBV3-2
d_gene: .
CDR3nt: TGTGCCAGCAGCCAAGACTATGGGGCGGACACCGGGGAGCTGTTTTTT
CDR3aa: CASSQDYGADTGELFF

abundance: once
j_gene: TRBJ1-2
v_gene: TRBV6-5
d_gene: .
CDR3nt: TGTGCCAGCGGTTTAGACAGACGTTCGCGGGGCTACACCTTC
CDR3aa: CASGLDRRSRGYTF

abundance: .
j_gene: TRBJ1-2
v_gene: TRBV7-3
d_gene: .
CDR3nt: TGTGCCAGCAGCCTCGGGGGTAACTATGGCTACACCTTC
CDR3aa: CASSLGGNYGYTF

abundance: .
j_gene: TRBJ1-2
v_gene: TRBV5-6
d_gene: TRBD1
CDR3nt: TGTGCCAGCAGCTTGGCCGCACAGGGGATGCGGGACGGCTACACCTTC
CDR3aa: CASSLAAQGMRDGYTF

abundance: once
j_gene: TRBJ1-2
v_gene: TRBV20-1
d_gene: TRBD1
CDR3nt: TGCAGTGCTAGTCTGGACAGGACCGCTTATGGCTACACCTTC
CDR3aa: CSASLDRTAYGYTF

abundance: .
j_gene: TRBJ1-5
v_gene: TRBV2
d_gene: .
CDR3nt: TGTGCCAGCAGTGGAGGGGGAGAATATCAGCCCCAGCATTTT
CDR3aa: CASSGGGEYQPQHF

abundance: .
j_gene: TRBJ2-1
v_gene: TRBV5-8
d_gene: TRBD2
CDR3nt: TGTGCCAGCAGCCTGGGGCGTGTTGGGGGGGTCCTTTACAATGAGCAGTTCTTC
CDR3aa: CASSLGRVGGVLYNEQFF

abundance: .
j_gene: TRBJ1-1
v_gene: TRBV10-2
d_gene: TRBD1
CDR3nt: TGCGCCAGCAGTGAGTCGGGGACAGCCATGAACACTGAAGCTTTCTTT
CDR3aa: CASSESGTAMNTEAFF

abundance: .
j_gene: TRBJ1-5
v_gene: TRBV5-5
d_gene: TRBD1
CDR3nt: TGTGCCAGCAGCTTCGGGACAGCCAATCAGCCCCAGCATTTT
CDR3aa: CASSFGTANQPQHF

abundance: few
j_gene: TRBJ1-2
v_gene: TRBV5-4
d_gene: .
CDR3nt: TGTGCCAGCAGCTTGGACGCGGCTAACTATGGCTACACCTTC
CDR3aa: CASSLDAANYGYTF

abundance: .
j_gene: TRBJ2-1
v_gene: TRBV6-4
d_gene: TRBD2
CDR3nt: TGTGCCAGCAGTGTGCGGGGGGACTACAATGAGCAGTTCTTC
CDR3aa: CASSVRGDYNEQFF

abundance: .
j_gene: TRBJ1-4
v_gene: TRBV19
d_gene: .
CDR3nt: TGTGCCAGTAGTATGACAGGAATGGAAAAACTGTTTTTT
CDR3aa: CASSMTGMEKLFF

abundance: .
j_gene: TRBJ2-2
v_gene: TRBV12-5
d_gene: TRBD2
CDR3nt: TGTGCTAGTGGTTCTGACCTACCTAGCGGGGCACACACCGGGGAGCTGTTTTTT
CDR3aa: CASGSDLPSGAHTGELFF

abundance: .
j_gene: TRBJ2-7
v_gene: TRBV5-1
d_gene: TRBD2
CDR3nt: TGCGCCAGCAGCTTGGGGACTAGATCCGCCGAGCAGTACTTC
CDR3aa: CASSLGTRSAEQYF

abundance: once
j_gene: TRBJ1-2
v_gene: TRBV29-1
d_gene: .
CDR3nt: TGCAGCGTTGGGAGACAGACTAACTATGGCTACACCTTC
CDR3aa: CSVGRQTNYGYTF

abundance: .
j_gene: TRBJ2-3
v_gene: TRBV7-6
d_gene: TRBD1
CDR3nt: TGTGCCAGCAGCAGCCCGGGACAGGTCACAGATACGCAGTATTTT
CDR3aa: CASSSPGQVTDTQYF

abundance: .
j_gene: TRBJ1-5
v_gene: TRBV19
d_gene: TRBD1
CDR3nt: TGTGCCAGTAGTCCGACAGGGAATCAGCCCCAGCATTTT
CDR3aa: CASSPTGNQPQHF

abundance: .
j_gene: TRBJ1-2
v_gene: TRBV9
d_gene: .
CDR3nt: TGTGCCAGCAGTTTTAACACAGGGAACTATGGCTACACCTTC
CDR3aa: CASSFNTGNYGYTF

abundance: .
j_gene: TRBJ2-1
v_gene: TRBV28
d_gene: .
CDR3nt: TGTGCCAGCAGTTTCCCTCCATCCATTAGCAGTGAGCAGTTCTTC
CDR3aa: CASSFPPSISSEQFF

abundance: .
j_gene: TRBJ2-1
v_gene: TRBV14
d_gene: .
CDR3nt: TGTGCCAGCAGCCAAGATAGGGTAGCGGCCTTCTACAATGAGCAGTTCTTC
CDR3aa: CASSQDRVAAFYNEQFF

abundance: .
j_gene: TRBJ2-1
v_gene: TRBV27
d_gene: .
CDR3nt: TGTGCCAGCAGGGACTACCTGAGCTCCTACAATGAGCAGTTCTTC
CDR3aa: CASRDYLSSYNEQFF

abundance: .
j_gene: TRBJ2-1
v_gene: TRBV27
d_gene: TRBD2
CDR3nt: TGTGCCAGCAAAGATAGGTGGAGCGGGGGGCTCCTCCACAATGAGCAGTTCTTC
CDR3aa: CASKDRWSGGLLHNEQFF

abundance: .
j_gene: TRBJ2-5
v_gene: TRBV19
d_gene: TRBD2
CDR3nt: TGTGCCAGTAGTGTTAGCGGGGGGCGGTACCAAGAGACCCAGTACTTC
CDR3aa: CASSVSGGRYQETQYF

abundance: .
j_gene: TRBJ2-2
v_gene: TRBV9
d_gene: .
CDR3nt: TGTGCCAGCAGGGAGACGCCTCTGAACACCGGGGAGCTGTTTTTT
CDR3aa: CASRETPLNTGELFF

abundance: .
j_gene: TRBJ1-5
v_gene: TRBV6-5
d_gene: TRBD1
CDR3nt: TGTGCCAGCAGTATCTACAGGGGCGGCAATCAGCCCCAGCATTTT
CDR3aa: CASSIYRGGNQPQHF

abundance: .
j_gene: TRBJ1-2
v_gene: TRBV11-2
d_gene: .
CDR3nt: TGTGCCAGCAGCCCACAGGGTCTCGGTAGAGGCTACACCTTC
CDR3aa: CASSPQGLGRGYTF

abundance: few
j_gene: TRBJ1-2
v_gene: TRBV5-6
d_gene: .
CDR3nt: TGTGCCAGCAGCGACAATCTACCACGGGGTTATGGCTACACCTTC
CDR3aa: CASSDNLPRGYGYTF

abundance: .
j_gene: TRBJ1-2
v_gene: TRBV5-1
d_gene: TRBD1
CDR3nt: TGCGCCAGCAGCTTGGGGGACAGACTATCTAACTATGGCTACACCTTC
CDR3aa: CASSLGDRLSNYGYTF